There are a few counts of the clone carrying this T cell receptor beta chain. This record belongs to a study of human T cells and chemical hapten exposure. TCRdb fed the RACE reads into MiXCR, producing one record per CDR3 protein. The sample holds approximately 41,000 distinct CDR3 sequences; 9.5% are singletons and the top ten take roughly 27%. Germline V lookup: CDR1 MNHEY, CDR2 SVGEGT. The V end was cut by 2 bases, the J end by 3 bases, with 8 bases between. The CDR3 is 15 residues long. Documented time point: patch test 3, about 24 weeks after DPC sensitization. Treatment here: therapeutic diphenylcyclopropenone sensitization with weekly scalp DPC. Unfractionated whole blood served as the source for total RNA extraction.

This receptor was identified in a middle-aged man with alopecia areata. Some clones in this sample may be carry-over from other donors' samples. The rearrangement joins TRBV6-2 or TRBV6-3 to TRBJ2-6; D is perhaps TRBD2 (5 bases). The starting material was whole blood, obtained in connection with sensitization to the hapten diphenylcyclopropenone (DPC). The CDR3 DNA follows: TGTGCCAGCAGTTACCACGGGGTTGGGGCCAACGTCCTGACTTTC. It specifies CASSYHGVGANVLTF.